This TCR beta chain was recorded in a study of human T cells and chemical hapten exposure. Details on this clonotype: The target antigen is unknown.

Study-wide results and caveats: Patch test scores rose with PT1 expanded TCR counts, a positive correlation.

MiXCR, applied by TCRdb to the RACE reads, yields one record per CDR3 protein. The data hold more than 250,000 distinct CDR3 sequences, with roughly 7.4% observed a single time. The time point here: pre-sensitization, week 0. Treatment reported: therapeutic diphenylcyclopropenone sensitization with weekly scalp DPC. Per the germline V gene, CDR1 is DFQATT and CDR2 is SNEGSKA (reference sequence). The V and J ends lost 3 bases and 2 bases respectively, with 11 bases between them. The CDR3 loop spans 14 amino acids. This specimen was whole blood, taken in connection with sensitization to the hapten diphenylcyclopropenone (DPC). The rearrangement joins TRBV20-1 to TRBJ1-5; a possible D gene is TRBD1 (5 bases). This sequence originates from a man younger than 35 with alopecia areata. Some clones in this sample may be carry-over from other donors' samples. The CDR3, as DNA: TGCAGTGCTAGGGGGGTTCTTGGCAATCAGCCCCAGCATTTT. The encoded protein is CSARGVLGNQPQHF.